This T cell receptor (beta chain) is drawn from a study of T cell responses to AZD1222 COVID-19 vaccine. The CDR3 runs 21 residues. The germline V gene encodes CDR1 LGHDT and CDR2 YNNKEL (reference sequence). V shed 2 bases, J shed 4 bases, and the junction held 21 bases outside the gene matches. Sequencing was performed with immunoSEQ multiplex PCR; in TCRdb, only in-frame clones are kept and a portion is missing. This table has 120,000 or so clones, 90% appearing once. The V call is TRBV3-1 (or the pseudogene TRBV3-2), the J call TRBJ2-2, with 8 bases lining up with TRBD2. The TCR was taken from an adult who received the MenACWY meningococcal vaccine as a control. The specimen was peripheral blood, collected 28 days after the second dose of the MenACWY control vaccine. The CDR3 nucleotides are TGTGCCAGCAGCCAATCTCCCCTATGGCGGGAGGACCAATTTCTCACCGGGGAGCTGTTTTTT. Protein: CASSQSPLWREDQFLTGELFF.